The clone carrying this T cell receptor beta chain showed up many times. Its antigen is not known. Germline values: CDR1 KGHDR, CDR2 SFDVKD. Trimming shortened V by 0 bases and J by 7 bases, and 11 bases separated the two germline ends. The CDR3 runs to 15 residues. This record comes from a study of read filtering for tumor transcriptome and immune sequencing. Study-wide context: TCR-mapped reads were about 4.05 to 10.27 million with IR-seq versus roughly 80 to 1273 with RNA-seq.

Regarding the study as a whole: Even smaller IR-seq throughput identified most shared clonotypes. This fraction held mixed bone marrow immune cells after CD138-negative sorting.

Molecular barcoded adaptors covering alpha/delta and beta/gamma chains were used on roughly 400 ng RNA. A single record per CDR3 protein comes from TCRdb applying MiXCR to the reads. In the table there are about 48,000 distinct CDR3 sequences, roughly a fifth of which are singletons. This receptor was identified in a donor at least 40 years old with multiple myeloma. The chain employs TRBV24-1 and TRBJ2-2; D gene unclear. Sequencing was carried out using a population of CD138-negative cells sorted from bone marrow. CDR3 region: CATSDLQAGGGELFF. CDR3 sequence (DNA): TGTGCCACCAGTGATTTGCAGGCAGGCGGCGGGGAGCTGTTTTTT.